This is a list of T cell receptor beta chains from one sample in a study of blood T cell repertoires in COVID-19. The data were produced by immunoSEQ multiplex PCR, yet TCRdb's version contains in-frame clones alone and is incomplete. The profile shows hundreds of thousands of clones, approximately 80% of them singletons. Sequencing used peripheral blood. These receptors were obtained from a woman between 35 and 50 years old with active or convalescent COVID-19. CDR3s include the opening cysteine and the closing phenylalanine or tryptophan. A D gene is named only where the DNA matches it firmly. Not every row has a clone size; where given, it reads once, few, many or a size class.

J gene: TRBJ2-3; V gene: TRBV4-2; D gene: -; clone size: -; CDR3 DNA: TGTGCCAGCAGCCAAGAAGAACAGGCTAACCCAGATACGCAGTATTTT; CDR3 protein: CASSQEEQANPDTQYF
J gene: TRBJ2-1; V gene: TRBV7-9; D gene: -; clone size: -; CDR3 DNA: TGTGCCAGCAGCCCCCGCGGAGCCTTGTCCTACAATGAGCAGTTCTTC; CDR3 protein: CASSPRGALSYNEQFF
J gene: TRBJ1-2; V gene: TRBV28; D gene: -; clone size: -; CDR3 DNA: TGTGCCAGCAGTTCCGTTGGACAGACCTATGGCTACACCTTC; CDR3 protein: CASSSVGQTYGYTF
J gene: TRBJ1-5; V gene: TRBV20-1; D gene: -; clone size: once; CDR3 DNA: TGCAGTGCTAGTGACGATCAGCCCCAGCATTTT; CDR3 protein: CSASDDQPQHF
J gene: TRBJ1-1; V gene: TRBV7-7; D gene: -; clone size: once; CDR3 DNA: TGTGCCAGCAGCCCTAATTCTGAGATGAACACTGAAGCTTTCTTT; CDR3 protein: CASSPNSEMNTEAFF
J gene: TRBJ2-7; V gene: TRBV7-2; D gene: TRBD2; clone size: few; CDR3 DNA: TGTGCCAGCAGCCCGGGACTAGCGGCCTACGAGCAGTACTTC; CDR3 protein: CASSPGLAAYEQYF
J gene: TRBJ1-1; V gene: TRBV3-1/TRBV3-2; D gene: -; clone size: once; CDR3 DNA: TGTGCCAGCGCCCTCTCAGGGAACACTGAAGCTTTCTTT; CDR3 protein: CASALSGNTEAFF
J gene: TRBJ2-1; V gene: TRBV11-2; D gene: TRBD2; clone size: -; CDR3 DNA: TGTGCCAGCAGCTTACTAGCGGGGGGGCTGTACAATGAGCAGTTCTTC; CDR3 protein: CASSLLAGGLYNEQFF
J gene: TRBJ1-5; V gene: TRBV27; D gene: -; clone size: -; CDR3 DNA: TGTGCCAGCAGACTCCAAATTAATAGCAATCAGCCCCAGCATTTT; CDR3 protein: CASRLQINSNQPQHF
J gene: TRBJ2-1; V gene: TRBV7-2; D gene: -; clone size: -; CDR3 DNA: TGTGCCAGCAGCTTAGTAGCGGCCAGCTCCTACAATGAGCAGTTCTTC; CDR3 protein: CASSLVAASSYNEQFF
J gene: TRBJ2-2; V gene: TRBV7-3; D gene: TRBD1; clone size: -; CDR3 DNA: TGTGCCAGCAGCTCGATCGGGACAGGGATCACCGGGGAGCTGTTTTTT; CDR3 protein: CASSSIGTGITGELFF
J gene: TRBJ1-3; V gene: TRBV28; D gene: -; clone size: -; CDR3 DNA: TGTGCCAGCAGACCCGGGGGGGAAAGAAACACCATATATTTT; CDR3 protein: CASRPGGERNTIYF
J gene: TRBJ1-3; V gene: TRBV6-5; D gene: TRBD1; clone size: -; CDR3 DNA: TGTGCCAGTAGGGGACAGGGATCACGGGGAAACACCATATATTTT; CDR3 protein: CASRGQGSRGNTIYF
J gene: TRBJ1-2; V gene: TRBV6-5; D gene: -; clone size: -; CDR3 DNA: TGTGCCAGCACCGAGGGACATTATGGCTACACCTTC; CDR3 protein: CASTEGHYGYTF
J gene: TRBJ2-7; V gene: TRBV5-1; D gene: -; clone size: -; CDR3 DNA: TGCGCCAGCAGCTTGGCACAATTAATCTCCTACGAGCAGTACTTC; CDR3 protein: CASSLAQLISYEQYF
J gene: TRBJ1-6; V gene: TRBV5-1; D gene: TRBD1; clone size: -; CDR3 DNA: TGCGCCAGCAGCCTCGACAGGGGGAGCGATAATTCACCCCTCCACTTT; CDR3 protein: CASSLDRGSDNSPLHF
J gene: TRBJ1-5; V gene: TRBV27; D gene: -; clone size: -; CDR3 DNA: TGTGCCAGCAGTAGTAACAGGGGCAATCAGCCCCAGCATTTT; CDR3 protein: CASSSNRGNQPQHF
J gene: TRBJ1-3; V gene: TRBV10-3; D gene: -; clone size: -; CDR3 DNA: TGTGCCATCAGTGCTGGGGGCACATCCTCTGGAAACACCATATATTTT; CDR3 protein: CAISAGGTSSGNTIYF
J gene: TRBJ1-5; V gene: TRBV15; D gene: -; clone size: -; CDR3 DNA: TGTGCCACCAGCAGAGCGGGGAGGGGCAATCAGCCCCAGCATTTT; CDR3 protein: CATSRAGRGNQPQHF
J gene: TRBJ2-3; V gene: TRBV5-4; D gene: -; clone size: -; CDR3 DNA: TGTGCCAGCAGCCGGGGGGCCGAGGATACGCAGTATTTT; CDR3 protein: CASSRGAEDTQYF
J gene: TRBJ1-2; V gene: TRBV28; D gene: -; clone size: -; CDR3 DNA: TGTGCCAGCAGTTTATACGGCCCTCTAGGGTCGGGAAGTTCTAACTATGGCTACACCTTC; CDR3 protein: CASSLYGPLGSGSSNYGYTF